This T cell receptor (beta chain) was documented in a study of T cell responses to AZD1222 COVID-19 vaccine. The CDR3 is made up of 12 amino acids. Germline loops: CDR1 SGHTA, CDR2 FQGNSA. Trimming cost V 0 bases and J 8 bases, with 7 bases left between them. Using immunoSEQ multiplex PCR, the repertoire was profiled, and TCRdb retains in-frame clones only, with some absent. Among 120,000 or so clones, approximately 90% were seen once, and the ten largest hold around 8.2%. This chain connects TRBV7-2 to TRBJ1-2, with D unclear. This sample comprised peripheral blood, obtained 28 days after the second AZD1222 dose. The receptor was isolated from an adult who received the AZD1222 COVID-19 vaccine. The CDR3 loop reads CASSLAPGGYTF. The CDR3 nucleotides read TGTGCCAGCAGCTTAGCGCCGGGGGGCTACACCTTC.